The 7 T cell receptor beta chains given below trace back to one sample, sequenced in a study of beta chain features in type 1 diabetes. Since all of the isolated RNA was reverse transcribed, expressed TCRB transcripts were what got sequenced. The repertoire was sequenced with immunoSEQ multiplex PCR; TCRdb's copy has only in-frame clones and lacks some. This sample yields around 290,000 clones, of which around 7.3% are seen a single time; 1% belongs to the top ten. Sequenced: central memory CD4+ T cells from blood. These receptors originate from a woman younger than 30 in good health.

This clone was recorded a few times. The chain links TRBV29-1 to TRBJ2-1, with 9 positions matching TRBD2. Looked up from germline, CDR1 is SQVTM and CDR2 is ANQGSEA. V lost 7 bases and J lost 9; bases outside the gene matches: 4. CDR3 length: 11 residues. The CDR3: CSAGTSSEQFF. Here the CDR3 DNA reads TGCAGCGCTGGGACTAGCAGTGAGCAGTTCTTC.

The V and J genes are TRBV7-3 and TRBJ2-1; 13 bases fit TRBD2. Germline V gene data show CDR1 as SGHTA and CDR2 as FQGTGA. The CDR3 has 15 amino acids. V dropped 3 bases and J dropped 5; count of bases not matched to a gene: 1. The CDR3 bases are TGTGCCAGCAGCTTGACTAGCGGGGGGAACAATGAGCAGTTCTTC. It is translated as CASSLTSGGNNEQFF. Looking up the rest from reference TRBV7-3 and TRBJ2-1 gives the full variable domain: GAGVSQTPSNKVTEKGKYVELRCDPISGHTALYWYRQSLGQGPEFLIYFQGTGAADDSGLPNDRFFAVRPEGSVSTLKIQRTERGDSAVYLCASSLTSGGNNEQFFGPGTRLTVL.

The chain combines TRBV19 with TRBJ1-4, with a possible D match to TRBD1 (6 bases). Trimming cost V 9 bases and J 6 bases, with 20 bases left between them. CDR1 LNHDA and CDR2 SQIVND come from the germline V gene (reference sequence). The CDR3 has 15 residues. The CDR3 spells CASYKRTAGDEKLFF. CDR3 bases: TGTGCCAGCTATAAACGGACAGCAGGGGATGAAAAACTGTTTTTT. Together with reference TRBV19 and TRBJ1-4, the CDR3 gives the full variable domain: DGGITQSPKYLFRKEGQNVTLSCEQNLNHDAMYWYRQDPGQGLRLIYYSQIVNDFQKGDIAEGYSVSREKKESFPLTVTSAQKNPTAFYLCASYKRTAGDEKLFFGSGTQLSVL.

The chain employs TRBV6-5 and TRBJ2-1; the D gene is possibly TRBD2 (6 bases). The V gene lost 5 bases and the J gene lost 1 base, with 12 bases spanning the gap. The V gene's germline CDR1 is MNHEY and CDR2 SVGAGI. The CDR3 covers 15 residues. The CDR3 region is CASSKDYGSYNEQFF. DNA for the CDR3: TGTGCCAGCAGTAAGGACTATGGTTCCTACAATGAGCAGTTCTTC.

With regard to this clone: The sample holds other DNA sequences that translate to the same CDR3. The V gene is TRBV2, the J gene TRBJ2-2, with D unresolved. The ends were cut back, 5 bases at V and 6 bases at J, with 4 bases in the middle. CDR3 length: 11 residues. Germline CDR1 reads SNHLY; CDR2 reads FYNNEI. The CDR3 here is CASSRAGELFF. The CDR3 nucleotides read TGTGCCAGCAGTCGGGCCGGGGAGCTGTTTTTT. Together with reference TRBV2 and TRBJ2-2, the CDR3 gives the full variable domain: EPEVTQTPSHQVTQMGQEVILRCVPISNHLYFYWYRQILGQKVEFLVSFYNNEISEKSEIFDDQFSVERPDGSNFTLKIRSTKLEDSAMYFCASSRAGELFFGEGSRLTVL.

This clone has only a few counts. This rearrangement joins TRBV11-2 to TRBJ1-4, with 8 bases lining up with TRBD1. Germline V CDR1 and CDR2: SGHAT, FQNNGV. The length of the CDR3 is 14 residues. V was pared by 3 bases and J by 7 bases, with 4 bases of the junction left unmatched. CDR3: CASSFGTGPEKLFF. The CDR3 nucleotides read TGTGCCAGCAGCTTCGGGACAGGCCCTGAAAAACTGTTTTTT.

There are many counts of this clone. V usage is TRBV5-1 and J usage is TRBJ2-6; TRBD1 agrees at 8 bases. CDR3 length equals 17 residues. V dropped 4 bases and J dropped 2; count of bases not matched to a gene: 8. CDR1 SGHRS and CDR2 YFSETQ come from the germline V gene. CDR3 sequence (DNA): TGCGCCAGCAGCCTCTCTACGACAGGGGCTGGGGCCAACGTCCTGACTTTC. Residues: CASSLSTTGAGANVLTF.